Reported below is one TCR beta chain. The target antigen is unknown. This sample is drawn from a study of CD8 T cells in Susac syndrome. Study at large: Within the sequenced Susac syndrome patient group, roughly 6 exhibited active disease and about 8 were in remission. Patients with Susac syndrome were therapy-naive, on corticosteroids, or on intravenous immunoglobulin alone at the time that blood was drawn. General study results and limits: Susac-specific public clones were found in both the total CD8+ and the CD8+ TEMRA repertoires, with over 15 in the former and about five in the latter.

Reverse transcription of roughly 0.5 to 1 ug RNA used random hexamers. MiXCR, applied by TCRdb to the immunoSEQ multiplex PCR reads, yields one record per CDR3 protein. The sample holds 100,000 to 150,000 distinct CDR3 sequences, more than 90% seen once. The CDR3 covers 13 residues. V shed 5 bases and J shed 5 bases, with 12 bases lying between them. This receptor was taken from a human donor with Susac syndrome. The gene calls are TRBV12-3 or TRBV12-4 and TRBJ1-1; possibly TRBD1 for D (5 bases). The sample comprised CD8+ T cells from PBMCs. The CDR3 sequence is CASSTGPGTEAFF. CDR3 DNA: TGTGCCAGCAGTACGGGGCCGGGGACTGAAGCTTTCTTT.